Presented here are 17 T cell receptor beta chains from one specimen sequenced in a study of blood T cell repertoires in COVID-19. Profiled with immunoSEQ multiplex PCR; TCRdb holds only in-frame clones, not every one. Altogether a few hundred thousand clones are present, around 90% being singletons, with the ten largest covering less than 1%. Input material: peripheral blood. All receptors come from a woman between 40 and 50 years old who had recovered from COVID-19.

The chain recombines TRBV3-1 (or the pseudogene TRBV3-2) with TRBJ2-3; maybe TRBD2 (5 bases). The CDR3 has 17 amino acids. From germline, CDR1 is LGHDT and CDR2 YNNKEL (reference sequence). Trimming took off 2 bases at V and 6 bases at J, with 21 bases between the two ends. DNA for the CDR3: TGTGCCAGCAGCCAATTAGGCCTGAAGCTTTCGGGGGATACGCAGTATTTT. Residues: CASSQLGLKLSGDTQYF.

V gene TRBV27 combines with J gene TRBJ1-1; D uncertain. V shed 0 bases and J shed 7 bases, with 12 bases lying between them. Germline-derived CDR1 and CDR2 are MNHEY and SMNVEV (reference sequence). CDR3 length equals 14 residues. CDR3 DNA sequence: TGTGCCAGCAGTTTATCGCCGGGAATGGGTGAAGCTTTCTTT. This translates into CASSLSPGMGEAFF.

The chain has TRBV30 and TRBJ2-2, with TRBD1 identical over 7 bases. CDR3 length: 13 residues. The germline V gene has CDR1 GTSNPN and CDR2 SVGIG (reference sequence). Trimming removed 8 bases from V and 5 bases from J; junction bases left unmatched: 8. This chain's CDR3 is CAGQQGDTGELFF. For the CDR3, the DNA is TGTGCCGGACAGCAGGGGGATACCGGGGAGCTGTTTTTT. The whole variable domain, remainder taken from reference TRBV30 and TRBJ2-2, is SQTIHQWPATLVQPVGSPLSLECTVEGTSNPNLYWYRQAAGRGLQLLFYSVGIGQISSEVPQNLSASRPQDRQFILSSKKLLLSDSGFYLCAGQQGDTGELFFGEGSRLTVL.

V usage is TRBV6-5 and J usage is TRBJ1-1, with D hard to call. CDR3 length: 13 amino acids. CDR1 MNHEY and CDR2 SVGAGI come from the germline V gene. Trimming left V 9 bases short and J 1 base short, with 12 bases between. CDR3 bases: TGTGCCAGTACGTACTACGGGAACACTGAAGCTTTCTTT. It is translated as CASTYYGNTEAFF.

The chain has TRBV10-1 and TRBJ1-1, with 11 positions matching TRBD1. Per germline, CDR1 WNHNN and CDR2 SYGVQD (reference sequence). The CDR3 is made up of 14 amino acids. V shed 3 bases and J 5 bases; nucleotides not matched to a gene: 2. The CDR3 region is CASSDGTGGTEAFF. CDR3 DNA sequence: TGCGCCAGCAGTGACGGGACAGGGGGAACTGAAGCTTTCTTT.

The CDR3 here is CASSSNSPLHF. DNA of the CDR3: TGTGCCAGCAGCTCAAATTCACCCCTCCACTTT. J is TRBJ1-6 and V is TRBV11-2; D gene unclear. The germline V gene has CDR1 SGHAT and CDR2 FQNNGV. Trimming shortened V by 4 bases and J by 7 bases, and 2 bases separated the two germline ends. The CDR3 loop spans 11 amino acids. The full variable domain, its missing parts supplied by reference TRBV11-2 and TRBJ1-6, is EAGVAQSPRYKIIEKRQSVAFWCNPISGHATLYWYQQILGQGPKLLIQFQNNGVVDDSQLPKDRFSAERLKGVDSTLKIQPAKLEDSAVYLCASSSNSPLHFGNGTRLTVT.

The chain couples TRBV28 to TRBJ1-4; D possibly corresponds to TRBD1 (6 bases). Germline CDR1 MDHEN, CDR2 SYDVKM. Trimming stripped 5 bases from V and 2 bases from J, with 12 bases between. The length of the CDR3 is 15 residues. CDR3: CASSRRTATNEKLFF. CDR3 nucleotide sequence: TGTGCCAGCAGTCGGCGGACAGCCACTAATGAAAAACTGTTTTTT.

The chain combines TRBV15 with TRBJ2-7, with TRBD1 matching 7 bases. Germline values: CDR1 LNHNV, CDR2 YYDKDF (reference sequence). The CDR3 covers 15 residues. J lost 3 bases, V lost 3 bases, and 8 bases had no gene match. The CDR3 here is CATSSPTGEGYEQYF. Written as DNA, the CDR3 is TGTGCCACCAGCAGCCCCACAGGGGAAGGCTACGAGCAGTACTTC.

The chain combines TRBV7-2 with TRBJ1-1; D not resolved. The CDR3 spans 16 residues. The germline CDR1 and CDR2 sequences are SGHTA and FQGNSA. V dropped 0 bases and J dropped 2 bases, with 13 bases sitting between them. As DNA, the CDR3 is TGTGCCAGCAGCTTAGCGCCAACAGAACCTAACACTGAAGCTTTCTTT. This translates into CASSLAPTEPNTEAFF.

The CDR3 is CASSVSVSGQEGDEQFF. The CDR3 coding sequence is TGTGCCAGCAGCGTTTCTGTTAGCGGCCAAGAGGGCGATGAGCAGTTCTTC. This chain links TRBV9 with TRBJ2-1; D may be TRBD2 (6 bases). Germline V gene sequence: CDR1 SGDLS, CDR2 YYNGEE. The CDR3 runs 17 residues. With 2 bases removed from V and 8 bases from J, the gap between germline ends came to 23 bases.

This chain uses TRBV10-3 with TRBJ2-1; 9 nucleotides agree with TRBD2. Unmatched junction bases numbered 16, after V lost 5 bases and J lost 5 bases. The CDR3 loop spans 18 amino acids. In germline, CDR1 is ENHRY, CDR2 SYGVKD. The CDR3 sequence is CAISKTDPGLASDNEQFF. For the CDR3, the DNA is TGTGCCATCAGTAAGACAGACCCGGGACTAGCTTCGGACAATGAGCAGTTCTTC.

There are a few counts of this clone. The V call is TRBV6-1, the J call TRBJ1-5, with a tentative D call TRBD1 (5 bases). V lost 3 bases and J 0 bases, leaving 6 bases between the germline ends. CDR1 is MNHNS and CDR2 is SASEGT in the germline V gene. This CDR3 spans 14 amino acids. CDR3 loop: CASSETDSNQPQHF. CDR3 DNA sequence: TGTGCCAGCAGTGAGACAGATAGCAATCAGCCCCAGCATTTT.

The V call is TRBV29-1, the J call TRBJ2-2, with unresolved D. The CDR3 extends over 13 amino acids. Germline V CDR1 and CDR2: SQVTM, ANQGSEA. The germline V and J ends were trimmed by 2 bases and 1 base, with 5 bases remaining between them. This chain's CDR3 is CSVEYMNTGELFF. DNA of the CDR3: TGCAGCGTTGAATACATGAACACCGGGGAGCTGTTTTTT.

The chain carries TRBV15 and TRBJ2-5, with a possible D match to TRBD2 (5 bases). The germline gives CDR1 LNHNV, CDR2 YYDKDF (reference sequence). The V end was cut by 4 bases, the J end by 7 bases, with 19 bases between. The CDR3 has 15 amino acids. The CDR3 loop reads CATSTLDQPEGTQYF. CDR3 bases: TGTGCCACCAGCACCCTGGACCAGCCAGAGGGGACCCAGTACTTC.

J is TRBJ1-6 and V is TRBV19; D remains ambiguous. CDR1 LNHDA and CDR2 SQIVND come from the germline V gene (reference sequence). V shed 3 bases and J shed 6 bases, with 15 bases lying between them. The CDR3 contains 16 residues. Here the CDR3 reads CASSISVGSGNSPLHF. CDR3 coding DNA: TGTGCCAGTAGTATCTCCGTGGGGAGTGGTAATTCACCCCTCCACTTT.

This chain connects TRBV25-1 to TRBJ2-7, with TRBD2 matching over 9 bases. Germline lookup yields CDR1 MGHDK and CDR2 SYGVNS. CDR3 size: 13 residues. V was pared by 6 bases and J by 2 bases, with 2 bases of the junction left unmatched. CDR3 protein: CASRTSGAYEQYF. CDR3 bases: TGTGCCAGCAGGACTAGCGGCGCCTACGAGCAGTACTTC.

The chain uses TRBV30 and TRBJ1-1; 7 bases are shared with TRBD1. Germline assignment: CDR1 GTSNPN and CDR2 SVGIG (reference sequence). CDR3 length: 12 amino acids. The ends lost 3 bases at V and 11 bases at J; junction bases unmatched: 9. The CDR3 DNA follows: TGTGCCTGGAGGCAACCTGGACAGGTCGCTTTCTTT. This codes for CAWRQPGQVAFF. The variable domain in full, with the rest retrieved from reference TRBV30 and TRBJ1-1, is SQTIHQWPATLVQPVGSPLSLECTVEGTSNPNLYWYRQAAGRGLQLLFYSVGIGQISSEVPQNLSASRPQDRQFILSSKKLLLSDSGFYLCAWRQPGQVAFFGQGTRLTVV.